These 11 T cell receptor beta chains were all obtained from the same sample, sequenced in a study of T cells expressing NK-cell markers. TCRdb reprocessed the 5' RACE reads and keeps a single row for each CDR3 protein, giving no DNA. This sample's table reports a few hundred thousand distinct CDR3 sequences. Sample: blood T cells: a sorted CD56 or NKG2C T cell subset, CD4+ or CD8+ T cells, or bulk PBMC T cells (not recorded which). Receptors were obtained from a woman in her fifties or sixties in good health.

This sequence joins TRBV7-8 and TRBJ1-5; as DNA is missing, the TRBD1 call by TCRdb cannot be tested. The CDR3 length is 13 residues. CDR1 and CDR2 (germline): SGHVS, FQNEAQ. CDR3 region: CASSPRGGQPQHF. Supplemented by reference TRBV7-8 and TRBJ1-5, the full variable domain reads GAGVSQSPRYKVAKRGQDVALRCDPISGHVSLFWYQQALGQGPEFLTYFQNEAQLDKSGLPSDRFFAERPEGSVSTLKIQRTQQEDSAVYLCASSPRGGQPQHFGDGTRLSIL.

V and J are TRBV10-3 and TRBJ2-1; without DNA, the TCRdb call of TRBD2 cannot be checked. Per germline, CDR1 ENHRY and CDR2 SYGVKD. The CDR3 loop spans 13 amino acids. The CDR3 is CAISGGLAGEQFF.

This rearrangement joins TRBV9 to TRBJ2-2; TCRdb gives TRBD1 as the D gene, but with no DNA this cannot be confirmed. The CDR3 sequence is 16 residues long. Germline CDR1 reads SGDLS; CDR2 reads YYNGEE. CDR3 sequence: CASSDGGGRTTGELFF.

The V call is TRBV29-1, the J call TRBJ2-1; TCRdb selects TRBD1, and the lack of DNA leaves this call unchecked. This CDR3 contains 14 residues. CDR1 is SQVTM, CDR2 ANQGSEA, per germline. This chain's CDR3 is CSVEGGLTYNEQFF.

V gene TRBV9 combines with J gene TRBJ2-1. The germline V gene encodes CDR1 SGDLS and CDR2 YYNGEE. The CDR3 extends over 15 amino acids. CDR3 residues: CASSVGQMWYNEQFF.

The V gene is TRBV28, the J gene TRBJ2-7. The germline CDR1 and CDR2 sequences are MDHEN and SYDVKM. The CDR3 is made up of 14 amino acids. The CDR3: CASSSPNPIYEQYF.

This chain uses TRBV29-1 with TRBJ1-2; TCRdb names TRBD1, which stays unverified in the absence of DNA. Germline V CDR1 and CDR2: SQVTM, ANQGSEA. The CDR3 spans 11 residues. The chain's CDR3 is CSDRTGFGDTF.

The chain combines TRBV12-3 or TRBV12-4 with TRBJ2-1; lacking DNA, the TRBD2 call made by TCRdb goes unchecked. The CDR3 has 16 residues. The CDR3 here is CASKPGASGNVGEQFF.

The genes are TRBV5-1 and TRBJ1-1. CDR1 and CDR2 (germline): SGHRS, YFSETQ. This CDR3 is built from 14 residues. This CDR3 reads CASSLEADSATAFF.

This chain connects TRBV7-8 to TRBJ2-2; the TCRdb call, TRBD1, lacks DNA for checking. The V gene's germline CDR1 is SGHVS and CDR2 FQNEAQ. This CDR3 has 16 residues. The CDR3 spells CASSLVPQGNTGELFF.

The CDR3 loop reads CSARSLGAAENYNEQFF. This chain joins TRBV20-1 and TRBJ2-1; TCRdb calls TRBD1, which cannot be checked without DNA. Germline lookup yields CDR1 DFQATT and CDR2 SNEGSKA (reference sequence). The CDR3 is 17 residues long.